The 12 T cell receptor beta chains in this list originate from one sample, sequenced in a study of blood T cell repertoires in COVID-19. Using immunoSEQ multiplex PCR, the repertoire was profiled, and TCRdb retains in-frame clones only, with some absent. In the table there are about 140,000 clones, 70% to 85% of which are singletons. Sequenced: peripheral blood. These receptors were obtained from a man aged 55 to 70 with active or convalescent COVID-19.

V usage is TRBV29-1 and J usage is TRBJ2-1, with 13 positions matching TRBD2. The trim removed 6 bases at V and 1 base at J, leaving 6 bases unmatched. This CDR3 is built from 16 residues. The germline gives CDR1 SQVTM, CDR2 ANQGSEA. For the CDR3, the DNA is TGCAGCGTCCATTTGACTAGCGGGAGGTCCTACAATGAGCAGTTCTTC. It yields the protein CSVHLTSGRSYNEQFF.

Only one count was recorded for this clone. The chain employs TRBV5-5 and TRBJ1-1; 12 nucleotides line up with TRBD1. Germline V CDR1 and CDR2: SGHKS, YYEKEE (reference sequence). The CDR3 runs to 18 residues. V shed 4 bases and J 3 bases; nucleotides not matched to a gene: 13. For the CDR3, the DNA is TGTGCCAGCAGCCCCTACGGGACAGGGGGCGGGGGTGACACTGAAGCTTTCTTT. Translating gives CASSPYGTGGGGDTEAFF.

This clone was recorded only once. V is TRBV4-3 and J is TRBJ2-7, with D hard to call. Per germline, CDR1 LGHNA and CDR2 YSLEER. The CDR3 extends over 14 amino acids. V gave up 1 base and J gave up 3 bases, with 10 bases separating them. CDR3: CASSQGQDDYEQYF. CDR3 nucleotide sequence: TGCGCCAGCAGCCAAGGACAAGACGACTACGAGCAGTACTTC.

This clone was observed a handful of times. The genes are TRBV10-2 and TRBJ2-7; 10 positions agree with TRBD1. J was trimmed by 6 bases and V by 6 bases; bases with no gene match: 2. CDR1 and CDR2 (germline): WSHSY, SAAADI. The CDR3 spans 12 residues. CDR3 loop: CASRRTGGEQYF. In nucleotides, the CDR3 is TGCGCCAGCAGGAGGACAGGGGGCGAGCAGTACTTC.

CDR3 sequence: CASIAESNSPLHF. CDR3 bases: TGTGCCAGCATAGCCGAGAGTAATTCACCCCTCCACTTT. This chain links TRBV2 with TRBJ1-6; D uncertain. V lost 7 bases and J 6 bases, leaving 10 bases between the germline ends. Germline values: CDR1 SNHLY, CDR2 FYNNEI. This CDR3 region has 13 residues.

The chain carries TRBV14 and TRBJ2-3; 7 bases agree with TRBD2. V shed 4 bases and J 2 bases; nucleotides not matched to a gene: 12. Germline V gene sequence: CDR1 SGHDN, CDR2 FVKESK. The CDR3 has 17 amino acids. This chain's CDR3 is CASSPHSGGGSTDTQYF. The CDR3 nucleotides are TGTGCCAGCAGCCCGCACTCGGGGGGAGGGTCCACAGATACGCAGTATTTT.

The J gene is TRBJ1-2, the V gene TRBV15; 9 bases are a match to TRBD1. The junction had 13 bases not matched to a gene; V was cut back by 5 bases and J by 6 bases. This CDR3 is 16 amino acids long. Germline assignment: CDR1 LNHNV and CDR2 YYDKDF (reference sequence). The CDR3 sequence is CATSVNRQGDVDGYTF. The CDR3 DNA follows: TGTGCCACCAGCGTTAATCGACAGGGGGATGTAGATGGCTACACCTTC.

Only a few counts were recorded for this clone. This sequence joins TRBV2 and TRBJ1-2; maybe TRBD1 (5 bases). CDR3 length: 14 residues. CDR1 is SNHLY, CDR2 FYNNEI, per germline. V was shortened by 4 bases and J by 2 bases, with 11 bases between the two germline ends. CDR3 nucleotide sequence: TGTGCCAGCAGTGTAGACAGTAGGAACTATGGCTACACCTTC. Its protein product is CASSVDSRNYGYTF.

This sequence joins TRBV18 and TRBJ1-2, with 7 bases lining up with TRBD1. Germline V gene lookup returns CDR1 KGHSH and CDR2 LQKENI. V lost 6 bases to trimming and J lost 8 bases; unmatched junction nucleotides: 9. The CDR3 loop spans 13 amino acids. CDR3 bases: TGTGCCAGCTCCGAGGGGGCCCAGGAGGGCTACACCTTC. This codes for CASSEGAQEGYTF.

The chain has TRBV19 and TRBJ2-1; 12 bases map to TRBD2. This CDR3 comprises 16 residues. Germline-derived CDR1 and CDR2 are LNHDA and SQIVND (reference sequence). The trim removed 5 bases at V and 6 bases at J, leaving 8 bases unmatched. The CDR3 sequence is CASSATTLAGGNEQFF. In nucleotides, the CDR3 is TGTGCCAGTAGTGCAACGACACTAGCGGGGGGCAATGAGCAGTTCTTC.

This chain links TRBV5-6 with TRBJ1-6, with 7 bases matching TRBD1. V shed 0 bases, J shed 10 bases, and the junction held 10 bases outside the gene matches. Germline CDR1 is SGHDT and CDR2 is YYEEEE. The CDR3 has 16 residues. CDR3 sequence reads: CASSLGHRGVDSPLHF. Here the CDR3 DNA reads TGTGCCAGCAGCTTGGGTCACAGGGGAGTAGACTCACCCCTCCACTTT.

The chain combines TRBV6-5 with TRBJ1-4; 9 nucleotides agree with TRBD1. CDR1 MNHEY and CDR2 SVGAGI come from the germline V gene. The CDR3 has 14 amino acids. V lost 6 bases, J lost 7 bases, and 6 bases stayed unmatched. The CDR3 here is CASSWGQGSEKLFF. The CDR3 coding sequence is TGTGCCAGCAGCTGGGGACAGGGTAGTGAAAAACTGTTTTTT.